Each of the 25 T cell receptor beta chains below was sequenced from the same sample in a study of beta chain features in type 1 diabetes. Study observations and caveats: Patients with Type 1 diabetes showed moderately but significantly shorter TCRB CDR3s in all four CD4+ subsets.

Their antigens remain unidentified. Investigators reverse transcribed all isolated RNA, so they sequenced expressed TCRB transcripts. Libraries were prepared by immunoSEQ multiplex PCR; TCRdb keeps only in-frame clonotypes and omits some of them. The profile shows about 47,000 clones, approximately 40% of them singletons. The sample was stem cell memory CD4+ T cells from blood. The receptors here all came from a man aged 25 to 40 with type 1 diabetes.

CDR3 amino acids: CASSGTSAGSYEQYF. The CDR3 bases are TGTGCCAGCAGTGGTACATCCGCGGGATCCTACGAGCAGTACTTC. The rearrangement uses TRBV2 and TRBJ2-7; maybe TRBD2 (6 bases). This CDR3 has 15 residues. Trimming took 4 bases from V and 1 from J, leaving 14 bases between them. The germline gives CDR1 SNHLY, CDR2 FYNNEI.

Only a few counts were recorded for this clone. CDR3 residues: CASSLTASMYEQFF. CDR3 coding DNA: TGTGCCAGCAGCTTAACCGCTAGCATGTATGAGCAGTTCTTC. This chain uses TRBV7-2 with TRBJ2-1; D is possibly TRBD2 (5 bases). This CDR3 contains 14 residues. CDR1 is SGHTA and CDR2 is FQGNSA in the germline V gene. Trimming removed 2 bases from V and 8 bases from J, with 13 bases in between.

The sample holds a few counts of this clone. V usage is TRBV14 and J usage is TRBJ2-3, with D possibly TRBD2 on 5 matching bases. Trimming removed 2 bases at V and 4 bases at J, with 13 bases between. In germline, CDR1 is SGHDN, CDR2 FVKESK. The CDR3 runs to 15 residues. In DNA form, the CDR3 reads TGTGCCAGCAGCCAATGGGGAGTAGGCGCAGATACGCAGTATTTT. This encodes CASSQWGVGADTQYF.

The chain links TRBV5-1 to TRBJ2-1; D gene ambiguous. Trimming cost V 0 bases and J 5 bases, with 12 bases left between them. The CDR3 contains 15 residues. From germline, CDR1 is SGHRS and CDR2 YFSETQ. This CDR3 reads CASSLVQVNHNEQFF. In DNA, the CDR3 is TGCGCCAGCAGCTTGGTTCAGGTGAATCACAATGAGCAGTTCTTC.

The J gene is TRBJ2-5, the V gene TRBV5-1, with a possible D match to TRBD1 (5 bases). The germline V gene has CDR1 SGHRS and CDR2 YFSETQ. V was clipped by 2 bases and J by 2 bases, with 13 bases between them. The CDR3 spans 15 residues. In DNA, the CDR3 is TGCGCCAGCAGCTTACGTTCAGGGATACAAGAGACCCAGTACTTC. Its translation: CASSLRSGIQETQYF.

CDR3 loop: CATSRGGTYSYEQYF. Here the CDR3 DNA reads TGTGCCACCAGCAGAGGAGGGACTTACTCCTACGAGCAGTACTTC. The chain is built from TRBV15 and TRBJ2-7; D may be TRBD2 (6 bases). The V gene's germline CDR1 is LNHNV and CDR2 YYDKDF (reference sequence). This CDR3 comprises 15 residues. Trimming cost V 1 base and J 0 bases, with 10 bases left between them.

J is TRBJ2-5 and V is TRBV5-1; tentative D call: TRBD2 (5 bases). CDR3 length equals 16 residues. The germline V gene has CDR1 SGHRS and CDR2 YFSETQ. V lost 0 bases and J 2 bases, leaving 14 bases between the germline ends. CDR3 nucleotides: TGCGCCAGCAGCTTGGTTGTGATTTCGGGACAAGAGACCCAGTACTTC. It encodes CASSLVVISGQETQYF.

In its sample, this clone was seen a few times. This chain connects TRBV10-2 to TRBJ1-1; D gene uncertain. V was shortened by 3 bases and J by 4 bases, with 9 bases between the two germline ends. The CDR3 runs 13 residues. The V gene's germline CDR1 is WSHSY and CDR2 SAAADI. CDR3 sequence reads: CASSEYAGTEAFF. For the CDR3, the DNA is TGCGCCAGCAGTGAATACGCGGGCACTGAAGCTTTCTTT.

The genes are TRBV7-3 and TRBJ2-5, with 8 bases that match TRBD2. This CDR3 contains 15 residues. CDR1 is SGHTA, CDR2 FQGTGA, per germline. Unmatched junction bases numbered 9, after V lost 5 bases and J lost 4 bases. DNA for the CDR3: TGTGCCAGCAGCGCGGTTAGCGGGGAGTTAGAGACCCAGTACTTC. It is translated as CASSAVSGELETQYF.

V usage is TRBV5-4 and J usage is TRBJ2-7; 7 nucleotides agree with TRBD1. CDR3 length: 15 residues. After removal of 0 bases from V and 6 bases from J, the junction contained 9 bases not matched to a gene. CDR1 and CDR2 from the germline V gene are SGHNT and YYREEE (reference sequence). CDR3 DNA: TGTGCCAGCAGCTTGGGAGGGGGCCTGGCACTCGAGCAGTACTTC. Its protein is CASSLGGGLALEQYF.

The gene calls are TRBV18 and TRBJ1-1, with D possibly matching TRBD1 (6 bases). The CDR3 is 15 amino acids. Germline V gene data show CDR1 as KGHSH and CDR2 as LQKENI. V lost 3 bases to trimming and J lost 5 bases, with 16 bases between them. CDR3 sequence: CASSPPGRGSTEAFF. CDR3 bases: TGTGCCAGCTCACCCCCGGGAAGGGGGAGTACTGAAGCTTTCTTT.

The genes are TRBV4-2 and TRBJ2-2; 12 bases align to TRBD2. With 4 bases clipped from V and 7 bases from J, the junction kept 7 bases outside the gene matches. The CDR3 runs 16 residues. The germline V gene encodes CDR1 LGHNA and CDR2 YNFKEQ. DNA of the CDR3: TGTGCCAGCAGCCCGACTAGCGGGAGAAGGGGCGGGGAGCTGTTTTTT. Amino acid sequence: CASSPTSGRRGGELFF.

The rearrangement joins TRBV5-6 to TRBJ2-5, with 7 bases identical to TRBD1. Trimming at V came to 1 base and at J to 3 bases, leaving 6 bases not matched to a gene. CDR3 length: 15 residues. From germline, CDR1 is SGHDT and CDR2 YYEEEE. The CDR3 here is CASSLLAQGEETQYF. CDR3 bases: TGTGCCAGCAGCTTGTTGGCGCAGGGGGAAGAGACCCAGTACTTC.

As for this clone: At one end the junction does not follow the germline gene, possibly because of a read error. The chain combines TRBV7-7 with TRBJ2-3; TRBD2 matches at 9 bases. CDR1 SSHAT and CDR2 FNYEAQ come from the germline V gene (reference sequence). The CDR3 covers 14 residues. The chain's CDR3 is CASSLREGTDTQYF. The CDR3 DNA sequence: TGTGCTAGCAGCTTGCGGGAGGGGACAGATACGCAGTATTTT.

Only one count was recorded for this clone. The chain couples TRBV2 to TRBJ1-2, with TRBD1 as a possible D gene (6 bases). This CDR3 is built from 14 residues. V was shortened by 5 bases and J by 8 bases, with 18 bases between the two germline ends. The germline CDR1 and CDR2 sequences are SNHLY and FYNNEI. CDR3 bases: TGTGCCAGCAGTTTAGAGCGGGACATCCCCGGCTACACCTTC. Translating gives CASSLERDIPGYTF.

The chain combines TRBV27 with TRBJ2-5; D gene unclear. V was clipped by 0 bases and J by 0 bases, with 5 bases between them. The germline CDR1 and CDR2 sequences are MNHEY and SMNVEV (reference sequence). The CDR3 consists of 14 residues. The CDR3 nucleotides read TGTGCCAGCAGTTTATCGCGGAACCAAGAGACCCAGTACTTC. Protein product: CASSLSRNQETQYF.

This clone was observed a handful of times. The chain employs TRBV19 and TRBJ1-1; D is ambiguous. V lost 5 bases, J lost 2 bases, and 9 bases lay in between. CDR1 is LNHDA, CDR2 SQIVND, per germline (reference sequence). The length of the CDR3 is 13 residues. CDR3 nucleotide sequence: TGTGCCAGTAGTGTGCGGGGAAACACTGAAGCTTTCTTT. Protein: CASSVRGNTEAFF.

This clone was seen only a few times. The chain carries TRBV7-6 and TRBJ2-7; 8 bases agree with TRBD2. CDR1 is SGHVS, CDR2 FNYEAQ, per germline. This CDR3 contains 16 residues. Losses at the gene ends were 1 base for V and 4 bases for J; bases not matched to a gene: 9. As DNA, the CDR3 is TGTGCCAGCAGCTTAGGTGGTAGCGGGAAGGGGTACGAGCAGTACTTC. It specifies CASSLGGSGKGYEQYF.

This clone was counted between two and nine times. The chain carries TRBV7-9 and TRBJ1-1; 7 bases are shared with TRBD1. Per germline, CDR1 SEHNR and CDR2 FQNEAQ (reference sequence). There are 14 residues in the CDR3. The V segment lost 5 bases and the J segment 6 bases; nucleotides outside the gene matches: 9. The CDR3 is CASSAMTGYSEAFF. In nucleotides, the CDR3 is TGTGCCAGCAGCGCTATGACAGGGTACTCTGAAGCTTTCTTT.

A few counts support this clone. The gene calls are TRBV28 and TRBJ2-7, with 7 bases fitting TRBD1. The V and J ends lost 7 bases and 6 bases, in that order; junction bases with no gene match: 9. Germline V gene lookup returns CDR1 MDHEN and CDR2 SYDVKM. This CDR3 comprises 13 residues. The CDR3 is CASTGRGSAEQYF. CDR3 DNA sequence: TGTGCCAGCACCGGCAGGGGGTCCGCCGAGCAGTACTTC.

This chain uses TRBV19 with TRBJ2-1; weak D call: TRBD2 (6 bases). Germline lookup yields CDR1 LNHDA and CDR2 SQIVND (reference sequence). The CDR3 sequence is 15 residues long. Trimming cost V 2 bases and J 6 bases, with 14 bases left between them. The CDR3 is CASSISGGTRNEQFF. The DNA for the CDR3 is TGTGCCAGTAGTATATCTGGCGGGACTCGCAATGAGCAGTTCTTC.

This clone has more than one count but fewer than ten. The V and J genes are TRBV19 and TRBJ2-5; 7 bases map to TRBD1. The trim removed 3 bases at V and 0 bases at J, leaving 13 bases unmatched. Germline assignment: CDR1 LNHDA and CDR2 SQIVND (reference sequence). The CDR3 has 18 residues. For the CDR3, the DNA is TGTGCCAGTAGTATTTGGGTGGGGACAGCGTCCGACCAAGAGACCCAGTACTTC. Its protein product is CASSIWVGTASDQETQYF.

The chain has TRBV9 and TRBJ2-1, with a tentative D call TRBD2 (7 bases). V was cut by 7 bases and J by 0 bases, with 20 bases left in between. Looked up from germline, CDR1 is SGDLS and CDR2 is YYNGEE. The CDR3 has 17 residues. The CDR3 sequence is CASSKGGAQTSYNEQFF. The CDR3 DNA sequence: TGTGCCAGCTCCAAGGGGGGGGCCCAGACCTCCTACAATGAGCAGTTCTTC.

The rearrangement joins TRBV5-1 to TRBJ2-2; TRBD2 matches 7 bases. The CDR3 sequence is 13 residues long. With V trimmed by 3 bases and J by 4 bases, 0 bases remained unmatched. CDR1 and CDR2 from the germline V gene are SGHRS and YFSETQ. The CDR3 DNA reads TGCGCCAGCAGCTGGGGGGGCACCGGGGAGCTGTTTTTT. It encodes CASSWGGTGELFF.

This clone occurred once. The rearrangement joins TRBV5-1 to TRBJ2-3, with 8 bases identical to TRBD2. The germline CDR1 and CDR2 sequences are SGHRS and YFSETQ. Trimming cost V 0 bases and J 0 bases; bases outside gene matches: 3. CDR3 length: 16 amino acids. The CDR3 DNA reads as TGCGCCAGCAGCTTGGGGTCGGGAGGGAGCACAGATACGCAGTATTTT. This encodes CASSLGSGGSTDTQYF.